This T cell receptor (beta chain) is from a study of cytomegalovirus exposure and HLA in healthy donors. The study's findings and limits: A few V segments could not be told apart, such as TRBV6-2 and TRBV6-3, and were left out.

Note on this clone: Its target is not known.

The study ran its PCR with 60 Vbeta and 13 Jbeta primers. This table comes from immunoSEQ multiplex PCR, and its TCRdb copy is limited to in-frame clones, with some not included. The data show fewer than 85,000 clones, and the top ten clones hold about 4.6%. The germline CDR1 and CDR2 sequences are SGHVS and FNYEAQ. The CDR3 runs to 17 residues. With 4 bases clipped from V and 6 bases from J, the junction kept 14 bases outside the gene matches. What was sequenced was PBMCs. This receptor was identified in a man under 40 in good health and CMV-seronegative. This chain links TRBV7-6 with TRBJ2-1; the match to TRBD2 covers 8 bases. CDR3 nucleotides: TGTGCCAGCAGCTCACCTCTAGCGGGCATGCGGACCAATGAGCAGTTCTTC. This encodes CASSSPLAGMRTNEQFF.